The 26 T cell receptor beta chains in this list originate from one sample, sequenced in a study of T cell responses to AZD1222 COVID-19 vaccine. Repertoires were generated with immunoSEQ multiplex PCR, while TCRdb's copy carries only in-frame clones and drops some. The sample has fewer than 150,000 clones, around nine tenths seen once. The sample consisted of peripheral blood, taken on day 0 of AZD1222 vaccination. Every receptor here comes from an adult in good health.

J is TRBJ1-2 and V is TRBV30, with a weak D call TRBD1 (5 bases). The CDR3 totals 12 residues. V was clipped by 3 bases and J by 8 bases, with 13 bases between them. Germline lookup yields CDR1 GTSNPN and CDR2 SVGIG (reference sequence). CDR3 bases: TGTGCCTGGAGGGGTCAGGGCAGGGGCTACACCTTC. Its protein product is CAWRGQGRGYTF.

J is TRBJ1-2 and V is TRBV7-9; D perhaps matches TRBD1 (6 bases). The V gene lost 1 base and the J gene lost 3 bases, with 12 bases spanning the gap. The CDR3 totals 15 residues. The V gene's germline CDR1 is SEHNR and CDR2 FQNEAQ (reference sequence). CDR3: CASSLEGPGDYGYTF. For the CDR3, the DNA is TGTGCCAGCAGCTTAGAGGGTCCAGGGGACTATGGCTACACCTTC.

The chain uses TRBV13 and TRBJ2-1; D not resolved. Germline lookup yields CDR1 PRHDT and CDR2 FYEKMQ (reference sequence). There are 14 residues in the CDR3. Trimming removed 5 bases from V and 7 bases from J, with 15 bases in between. CDR3 protein: CASSTPFGENEQFF. The CDR3 DNA is TGTGCCAGCAGCACGCCCTTTGGCGAGAATGAGCAGTTCTTC.

The chain has TRBV5-8 and TRBJ1-1, with 12 positions matching TRBD1. The germline CDR1 and CDR2 sequences are SGHTS and YDEGEE. This CDR3 spans 15 amino acids. V trimming: 4 bases; J trimming: 5 bases; junction bases outside the gene matches: 6. In DNA form, the CDR3 reads TGTGCCAGCAGCACCGGGACAGGGGGCAGTACTGAAGCTTTCTTT. This codes for CASSTGTGGSTEAFF.

This chain joins TRBV30 and TRBJ2-3; unclear D gene. V lost 3 bases, J lost 0 bases, and 4 bases lay in between. The germline V gene has CDR1 GTSNPN and CDR2 SVGIG (reference sequence). The CDR3 is 12 residues long. The CDR3 sequence is CAWSSSTDTQYF. CDR3 DNA sequence: TGTGCCTGGAGCTCAAGCACAGATACGCAGTATTTT.

This clone was observed a single time. The genes are TRBV28 and TRBJ2-1, with 9 nucleotides matching TRBD2. The CDR3 has 16 residues. The germline V gene has CDR1 MDHEN and CDR2 SYDVKM. Trimming removed 6 bases from V and 2 bases from J; junction bases left unmatched: 8. CDR3 sequence (DNA): TGTGCCAGCAGCCAACCCATAGCGGGGGCCTACAATGAGCAGTTCTTC. Its translation: CASSQPIAGAYNEQFF.

This rearrangement joins TRBV6-6 to TRBJ1-2, with D unresolved. Germline lookup yields CDR1 MNHNY and CDR2 SVGAGI (reference sequence). CDR3 length equals 13 residues. V lost 6 bases, J lost 4 bases, and 12 bases lay in between. Here the CDR3 reads CASREGMAYGYTF. The CDR3 nucleotides are TGTGCCAGCAGGGAAGGGATGGCCTATGGCTACACCTTC.

The chain recombines TRBV11-1 with TRBJ1-4, with D uncertain. The length of the CDR3 is 14 residues. V gave up 5 bases and J gave up 0 bases, with 7 bases separating them. Germline assignment: CDR1 SGHAT and CDR2 FQDESV (reference sequence). CDR3 sequence reads: CASSTQTTNEKLFF. CDR3 coding DNA: TGTGCCAGCAGCACTCAGACAACTAATGAAAAACTGTTTTTT.

This rearrangement joins TRBV19 to TRBJ2-1; D is uncertain. Trimming cost V 8 bases and J 4 bases, with 12 bases left between them. The CDR3 has 13 amino acids. Germline V CDR1 and CDR2: LNHDA, SQIVND (reference sequence). The CDR3 DNA reads TGTGCCAGTGGCCGGGCCCATTACAATGAGCAGTTCTTC. Translating it yields CASGRAHYNEQFF. Filled out from reference TRBV19 and TRBJ2-1, the complete variable domain reads DGGITQSPKYLFRKEGQNVTLSCEQNLNHDAMYWYRQDPGQGLRLIYYSQIVNDFQKGDIAEGYSVSREKKESFPLTVTSAQKNPTAFYLCASGRAHYNEQFFGPGTRLTVL.

The V gene is TRBV19, the J gene TRBJ1-4; D is ambiguous. CDR3 length equals 14 residues. V lost 3 bases to trimming and J lost 3 bases, with 8 bases between them. The germline V gene has CDR1 LNHDA and CDR2 SQIVND (reference sequence). The DNA for the CDR3 is TGTGCCAGTAGTATCTGGGGATCTAATGAAAAACTGTTTTTT. This codes for CASSIWGSNEKLFF.

This clone showed up just a few times. The V gene is TRBV5-5, the J gene TRBJ1-2; no definite D call. The CDR3 spans 14 residues. Germline V lookup: CDR1 SGHKS, CDR2 YYEKEE (reference sequence). The ends were cut back, 4 bases at V and 0 bases at J, with 10 bases in the middle. CDR3 DNA sequence: TGTGCCAGCAGCCCCCCGAGTACTAACTATGGCTACACCTTC. Its translation: CASSPPSTNYGYTF.

This chain links TRBV6-5 with TRBJ1-5; 7 bases are shared with TRBD1. This CDR3 has 13 amino acids. V lost 10 bases to trimming and J lost 4 bases; unmatched junction nucleotides: 7. Germline loops: CDR1 MNHEY, CDR2 SVGAGI. CDR3 in DNA: TGTGCCACCCGGGACAGCTTAAATCAGCCCCAGCATTTT. As protein: CATRDSLNQPQHF.

This clone was seen once. The chain uses TRBV5-5 and TRBJ1-5, with D unresolved. The V end lost 0 bases, the J end lost 5 bases, and 3 bases lay between the germline ends. The V gene's germline CDR1 is SGHKS and CDR2 YYEKEE (reference sequence). This CDR3 contains 12 residues. The CDR3, as DNA: TGTGCCAGCAGCTTGGTTGATCAGCCCCAGCATTTT. Amino acids: CASSLVDQPQHF.

This clone was counted a single time. The gene calls are TRBV6-6 and TRBJ1-2, with 9 nucleotides matching TRBD1. There are 15 residues in the CDR3. The ends lost 5 bases at V and 2 bases at J; junction bases unmatched: 6. Per the germline V gene, CDR1 is MNHNY and CDR2 is SVGAGI (reference sequence). The CDR3 sequence is CASSNPQGANYGYTF. The CDR3 nucleotides read TGTGCCAGCAGTAACCCACAGGGGGCGAACTATGGCTACACCTTC.

The V call is TRBV4-1, the J call TRBJ1-1; no definite D call. This CDR3 has 13 amino acids. The V gene's germline CDR1 is MGHRA and CDR2 YSYEKL. Trimming shortened V by 6 bases and J by 0 bases, and 8 bases separated the two germline ends. The CDR3 spells CASSPTMNTEAFF. Here the CDR3 DNA reads TGCGCCAGCAGTCCCACCATGAACACTGAAGCTTTCTTT.

This chain uses TRBV4-2 with TRBJ1-2, with D possibly matching TRBD1 (6 bases). The germline gives CDR1 LGHNA, CDR2 YNFKEQ. V lost 1 base to trimming and J lost 4 bases, with 10 bases between them. There are 14 residues in the CDR3. The CDR3 DNA follows: TGTGCCAGCAGCCAAGGGACAGATACCTATGGCTACACCTTC. Amino acids: CASSQGTDTYGYTF.

The chain carries TRBV6-5 and TRBJ1-1; the D gene is possibly TRBD1 (6 bases). Trimming took 6 bases from V and 1 from J, leaving 15 bases between them. Germline CDR1 is MNHEY and CDR2 is SVGAGI. The length of the CDR3 is 15 residues. CDR3 DNA: TGTGCCAGCAGGGGCACTGCGACAGGGAACACTGAAGCTTTCTTT. Translation gives CASRGTATGNTEAFF.

The rearrangement uses TRBV30 and TRBJ2-1; either TRBD1 or TRBD2 may fit D (6 bases each). CDR3 length: 12 residues. Germline V gene lookup returns CDR1 GTSNPN and CDR2 SVGIG (reference sequence). The CDR3 reads CAGGQGINEQFF. The CDR3 bases are TGTGCAGGGGGGCAGGGCATCAATGAGCAGTTCTTC.

The chain is built from TRBV27 and TRBJ2-7; TRBD2 matches 11 bases. J was trimmed by 1 base and V by 6 bases; bases with no gene match: 2. Germline lookup yields CDR1 MNHEY and CDR2 SMNVEV (reference sequence). This CDR3 contains 14 residues. The CDR3 DNA reads as TGTGCCAGCAGGCCTAGCGGGAGGTCCTACGAGCAGTACTTC. It is translated as CASRPSGRSYEQYF.

The V call is TRBV5-8, the J call TRBJ2-7; 8 nucleotides match TRBD2. V was pared by 6 bases and J by 5 bases, with 13 bases of the junction left unmatched. The CDR3 has 15 residues. Germline V gene data show CDR1 as SGHTS and CDR2 as YDEGEE. DNA for the CDR3: TGTGCCAGCATAGAGTGGGTAGCGGGAAACGACGAGCAGTACTTC. It yields the protein CASIEWVAGNDEQYF.

V gene TRBV7-3 combines with J gene TRBJ2-1; 9 positions agree with TRBD1. The CDR3 runs to 15 residues. Germline CDR1 SGHTA, CDR2 FQGTGA. J lost 9 bases, V lost 6 bases, and 12 bases had no gene match. The chain's CDR3 is CASRADSTGGGEQFF. Here the CDR3 DNA reads TGTGCCAGCAGGGCCGACTCTACAGGGGGCGGTGAGCAGTTCTTC.

J is TRBJ2-3 and V is TRBV30, with 7 positions matching TRBD1. CDR3 size: 14 residues. J gave up 3 bases and V 4 bases, and 7 bases lay outside the gene matches. Germline CDR1 GTSNPN, CDR2 SVGIG (reference sequence). CDR3 sequence (DNA): TGTGCCTGGAACAGGGGTAGGTTTACAGATACGCAGTATTTT. It encodes CAWNRGRFTDTQYF.

This chain links TRBV6-1 with TRBJ1-5; a possible D gene is TRBD1 (5 bases). The germline V gene encodes CDR1 MNHNS and CDR2 SASEGT. V dropped 1 base and J dropped 0 bases, with 7 bases sitting between them. The CDR3 is 15 amino acids. CDR3 DNA sequence: TGTGCCAGCAGTGAAGAAGACAGTAGCAATCAGCCCCAGCATTTT. Translation: CASSEEDSSNQPQHF.

CDR3 loop: CASSAKQGLSNQPQHF. The CDR3 DNA reads as TGTGCCAGCAGTGCGAAGCAAGGCCTTAGCAATCAGCCCCAGCATTTT. The chain has TRBV27 and TRBJ1-5; D remains unclear. This CDR3 region has 16 residues. Germline CDR1 reads MNHEY; CDR2 reads SMNVEV (reference sequence). V was trimmed by 5 bases and J by 0 bases, leaving 14 bases between them.

The rearrangement joins TRBV5-6 to TRBJ2-5; no firm D call. Trimming took off 4 bases at V and 4 bases at J, with 26 bases between the two ends. From germline, CDR1 is SGHDT and CDR2 YYEEEE. This CDR3 spans 18 amino acids. As DNA, the CDR3 is TGTGCCAGCAGCCTGGAGCTTGGGCAGGCCACACGGAGAGAGACCCAGTACTTC. This encodes CASSLELGQATRRETQYF. Supplemented by reference TRBV5-6 and TRBJ2-5, the full variable domain reads DAGVTQSPTHLIKTRGQQVTLRCSPKSGHDTVSWYQQALGQGPQFIFQYYEEEERQRGNFPDRFSGHQFPNYSSELNVNALLLGDSALYLCASSLELGQATRRETQYFGPGTRLLVL.

Comments on this clone: A read error may produce the germline difference seen at one junction end. The J gene is TRBJ2-7, the V gene TRBV11-2; D gene uncertain. The CDR3 extends over 18 amino acids. Germline V gene data show CDR1 as SGHAT and CDR2 as FQNNGV. The CDR3 DNA is TGTGCCAGCAGCCTAGAGATAGGGAAGGGTTTTCCTACCTACGAGCAGTACTTC. Translated, it gives CASSLEIGKGFPTYEQYF.